This entry describes one TCR beta chain. Antigen unknown. The CDR3 runs to 15 residues. Germline assignment: CDR1 SNHLY and CDR2 FYNNEI. The V gene end was trimmed by 6 bases and the J gene end by 1 base; junction bases not matched to a gene: 5. This sample is drawn from a study of T-cell reconstitution after alpha-beta-depleted transplantation in children. The study's findings and limits: Newly made T cells mostly supplied T-cell counts and diversity one year after transplant. From surviving recipient T cells and thymic progenitors came the high day-60 TCRbeta diversity observed in some patients. At around two months after transplant, the alpha-beta T cells were reportedly derived from several hundred expanded clones that came from non-depleted graft cells.

Unique molecular identifiers tagged the TCRbeta library. MiXCR was run by TCRdb on the PCR reads, yielding one entry per CDR3 protein. The data hold around 130,000 distinct CDR3 sequences, with 8% to 10% observed a single time. The sequence was obtained from a girl less than two years old who had a stem cell transplant for combined immunodeficiency, so the T cells may come from the graft donor. The input for sequencing was PBMCs, mostly from graft donor cells, taken 180 days after TCRalphabeta/CD19-depleted stem cell transplant. The chain recombines TRBV2 with TRBJ2-2; 7 bases are a match to TRBD1. This CDR3 is CASSLTGLNTGELFF. Written as DNA, the CDR3 is TGTGCCAGCAGCTTGACAGGGTTGAACACCGGGGAGCTGTTTTTT.